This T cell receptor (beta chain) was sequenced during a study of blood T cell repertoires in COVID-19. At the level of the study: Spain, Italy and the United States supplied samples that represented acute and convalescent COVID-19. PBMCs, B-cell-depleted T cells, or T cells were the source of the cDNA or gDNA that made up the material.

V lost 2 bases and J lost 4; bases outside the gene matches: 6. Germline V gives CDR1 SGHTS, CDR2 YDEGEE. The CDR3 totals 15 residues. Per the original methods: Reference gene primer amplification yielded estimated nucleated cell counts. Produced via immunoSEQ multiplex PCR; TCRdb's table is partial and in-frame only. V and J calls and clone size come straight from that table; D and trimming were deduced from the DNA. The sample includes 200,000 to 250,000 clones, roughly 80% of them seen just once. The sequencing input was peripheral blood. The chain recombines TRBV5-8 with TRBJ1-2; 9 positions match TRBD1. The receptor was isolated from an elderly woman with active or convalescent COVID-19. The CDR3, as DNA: TGTGCCAGCAGCTTCCGCACAGGGGGCGGCTATGGCTACACCTTC. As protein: CASSFRTGGGYGYTF.